One sample yielded the 31 T cell receptor beta chains listed below, sequenced in a study of blood T cell repertoires in COVID-19. Sequenced by immunoSEQ multiplex PCR; TCRdb stores in-frame clones only, minus some. Among 150,000 to 200,000 clones, about 92% were seen once, and the ten largest hold about a sixth. The source material was peripheral blood. These receptors originate from a man between 60 and 75 years old with active or convalescent COVID-19.

This rearrangement joins TRBV4-1 to TRBJ2-2, with a tentative D call TRBD2 (6 bases). V lost 0 bases to trimming and J lost 3 bases, with 11 bases between them. Germline V gene data show CDR1 as MGHRA and CDR2 as YSYEKL. The CDR3 contains 16 residues. CDR3 loop: CASSQEGDSYTGELFF. For the CDR3, the DNA is TGCGCCAGCAGCCAAGAAGGGGACTCTTACACCGGGGAGCTGTTTTTT.

A single count supports this clone. The chain joins TRBV3-1 (or the pseudogene TRBV3-2) to TRBJ1-2, with a weak D call TRBD1 (5 bases). Germline V lookup: CDR1 LGHDT, CDR2 YNNKEL (reference sequence). The V and J ends lost 3 bases and 8 bases respectively, with 10 bases between them. The CDR3 spans 12 residues. In DNA, the CDR3 is TGTGCCAGCAGCCAGGGGCCGGTAGGCTACACCTTC. It translates to CASSQGPVGYTF.

The J gene is TRBJ1-1, the V gene TRBV14; 10 bases are shared with TRBD1. V was clipped by 9 bases and J by 6 bases; unmatched bases: 7. The germline CDR1 and CDR2 sequences are SGHDN and FVKESK. This CDR3 has 13 amino acids. The CDR3, as DNA: TGTGCCAGTAACGGACAGGGGGTTCCTGAAGCTTTCTTT. As protein: CASNGQGVPEAFF.

This clone was counted once. The V call is TRBV11-2, the J call TRBJ1-2; D perhaps matches TRBD1 (6 bases). Germline-derived CDR1 and CDR2 are SGHAT and FQNNGV. Trimming stripped 5 bases from V and 3 bases from J, with 10 bases between. The CDR3 length is 13 residues. CDR3 sequence: CASSLQGDYGYTF. The CDR3 region has the DNA TGTGCCAGCAGCCTACAGGGAGACTATGGCTACACCTTC.

The chain combines TRBV27 with TRBJ2-7, with TRBD2 matching over 11 bases. The CDR3 extends over 13 amino acids. V was pared by 10 bases and J by 2 bases, with 4 bases of the junction left unmatched. The germline V gene has CDR1 MNHEY and CDR2 SMNVEV (reference sequence). CDR3 region: CAIRLAGTYEQYF. Written as DNA, the CDR3 is TGTGCCATTCGACTAGCGGGAACCTACGAGCAGTACTTC.

This sequence joins TRBV25-1 and TRBJ1-1; 7 bases map to TRBD1. The germline V gene has CDR1 MGHDK and CDR2 SYGVNS. Losses at the gene ends were 6 bases for V and 6 bases for J; bases not matched to a gene: 4. The CDR3 is 12 residues long. The CDR3 protein is CASRTGSPEAFF. In nucleotides, the CDR3 is TGTGCCAGCAGGACAGGGAGCCCTGAAGCTTTCTTT.

The rearrangement joins TRBV14 to TRBJ2-7, with 12 positions matching TRBD2. The CDR3 is made up of 16 amino acids. Looked up from germline, CDR1 is SGHDN and CDR2 is FVKESK. The trim removed 1 base at V and 10 bases at J, leaving 11 bases unmatched. CDR3 coding DNA: TGTGCCAGCAGCCAAGCAGGTCTTGGACTAGCGGGGACTCAGTACTTC. Translation gives CASSQAGLGLAGTQYF.

The chain uses TRBV5-1 and TRBJ2-5; 8 bases map to TRBD2. The CDR3 runs 16 residues. V lost 1 base and J lost 5; bases outside the gene matches: 10. Germline CDR1 reads SGHRS; CDR2 reads YFSETQ. The DNA for the CDR3 is TGCGCCAGCAGCTTGAATGGGGCGGGAGGTCTGGAGACCCAGTACTTC. Its translation is CASSLNGAGGLETQYF.

The rearrangement joins TRBV3-1 (or the pseudogene TRBV3-2) to TRBJ2-3; TRBD2 aligns across 7 bases. The CDR3 is made up of 13 amino acids. CDR1 is LGHDT, CDR2 YNNKEL, per germline (reference sequence). V trimming: 5 bases; J trimming: 6 bases; junction bases outside the gene matches: 5. The CDR3 region is CASSSRGGDTQYF. The CDR3 nucleotides read TGTGCCAGCAGCTCCCGCGGGGGTGATACGCAGTATTTT.

This chain links TRBV27 with TRBJ1-2; 7 bases line up with TRBD1. The CDR3 consists of 13 residues. After removal of 6 bases from V and 8 bases from J, the junction contained 9 bases not matched to a gene. The germline V gene encodes CDR1 MNHEY and CDR2 SMNVEV (reference sequence). The DNA of the CDR3 is TGTGCCAGCAGGGAGACAGGGACAGACGGCTACACCTTC. Amino acids: CASRETGTDGYTF.

The rearrangement joins TRBV11-2 to TRBJ1-1; TRBD1 matches at 9 bases. The CDR3 is 14 amino acids. Trimming at V came to 5 bases and at J to 4 bases, leaving 5 bases not matched to a gene. Germline CDR1 and CDR2: SGHAT and FQNNGV. This CDR3 is CASSIAQGATEAFF. CDR3 nucleotides: TGTGCCAGCAGCATTGCACAGGGGGCCACTGAAGCTTTCTTT.

The V and J genes are TRBV10-3 and TRBJ1-1; D is possibly TRBD1 (5 bases). The V end lost 1 base, the J end lost 3 bases, and 12 bases lay between the germline ends. This CDR3 comprises 15 residues. Germline V gene lookup returns CDR1 ENHRY and CDR2 SYGVKD. The CDR3 sequence: CAISEYQGGDTEAFF. The CDR3, as DNA: TGTGCCATCAGTGAGTACCAGGGAGGAGACACTGAAGCTTTCTTT.

This chain's CDR3 is CASSPTGTSGGGQYF. The CDR3 nucleotides are TGTGCCAGCAGCCCAACCGGGACTAGCGGCGGAGGGCAGTACTTC. V is TRBV7-2 and J is TRBJ2-7; 11 positions match TRBD2. The CDR3 is 15 amino acids. Trimming took 5 bases from V and 9 from J; bases not matched to a gene: 12. Germline CDR1 reads SGHTA; CDR2 reads FQGNSA.

The V call is TRBV5-1, the J call TRBJ2-3; D perhaps matches TRBD1 (6 bases). The V gene's germline CDR1 is SGHRS and CDR2 YFSETQ. The V and J ends lost 2 bases and 5 bases respectively, with 15 bases between them. This CDR3 contains 15 residues. The CDR3 region has the DNA TGCGCCAGCAGCTTAGGTCAGGGGAACGGAGATACGCAGTATTTT. This encodes CASSLGQGNGDTQYF.

The chain recombines TRBV11-2 with TRBJ1-1; D is unclear. V was shortened by 5 bases and J by 4 bases, with 11 bases between the two germline ends. From germline, CDR1 is SGHAT and CDR2 FQNNGV. This CDR3 is 13 amino acids long. The CDR3 here is CASSPEAPTEAFF. DNA for the CDR3: TGTGCCAGCAGCCCCGAGGCCCCCACTGAAGCTTTCTTT.

A single count supports this clone. The gene calls are TRBV6-1 and TRBJ1-2; D not certain. The V and J ends lost 1 base and 5 bases respectively, with 14 bases between them. The germline V gene has CDR1 MNHNS and CDR2 SASEGT. The length of the CDR3 is 15 residues. CDR3 in amino acids: CASSEVRRSDYGYTF. The CDR3, as DNA: TGTGCCAGCAGTGAAGTGCGCAGGTCGGATTATGGCTACACCTTC.

The CDR3 DNA is TGTGCCAGCAAAAACGAACCGGGGGCGGGGGGCGAGCAGTACTTC. It yields the protein CASKNEPGAGGEQYF. The V gene is TRBV6-5, the J gene TRBJ2-7; 8 bases are a match to TRBD2. The CDR3 is 15 residues long. Per germline, CDR1 MNHEY and CDR2 SVGAGI. V shed 7 bases, J shed 6 bases, and the junction held 14 bases outside the gene matches.

The chain links TRBV30 to TRBJ1-5; unclear D gene. Germline CDR1 and CDR2: GTSNPN and SVGIG (reference sequence). This CDR3 comprises 13 residues. The V end lost 0 bases, the J end lost 7 bases, and 10 bases lay between the germline ends. DNA for the CDR3: TGTGCCTGGAGTGTAACGGGAGGCCAGCCCCAGCATTTT. It encodes CAWSVTGGQPQHF.

V usage is TRBV9 and J usage is TRBJ1-1; D unresolved. The CDR3 spans 13 residues. Trimming removed 4 bases from V and 1 base from J, with 8 bases in between. CDR1 SGDLS and CDR2 YYNGEE come from the germline V gene. CDR3 DNA sequence: TGTGCCAGCAGCATGACACCGAACACTGAAGCTTTCTTT. It yields the protein CASSMTPNTEAFF.

The CDR3 DNA follows: TGTGCCAGCAGCTTAGGGGGACAGGGCTACGAGCAGTACTTC. This encodes CASSLGGQGYEQYF. The chain couples TRBV7-2 to TRBJ2-7; 9 bases match TRBD1. The germline V gene has CDR1 SGHTA and CDR2 FQGNSA. V lost 1 base to trimming and J lost 3 bases; unmatched junction nucleotides: 1. The CDR3 covers 14 residues.

The rearrangement joins TRBV12-3 or TRBV12-4 to TRBJ1-5; 8 bases are shared with TRBD1. This CDR3 spans 13 amino acids. The V segment lost 5 bases and the J segment 4 bases; nucleotides outside the gene matches: 1. The CDR3 sequence is CASSQGANQPQHF. CDR3 coding DNA: TGTGCCAGCAGTCAGGGGGCGAATCAGCCCCAGCATTTT.

CDR3 nucleotides: TGTGCCAGCAGCTGGAGGACTAGCGGGCAAGAGACCCAGTACTTC. Protein sequence: CASSWRTSGQETQYF. V is TRBV5-4 and J is TRBJ2-5; 11 bases align to TRBD2. The CDR3 is made up of 15 amino acids. J gave up 2 bases and V 3 bases, and 3 bases lay outside the gene matches. Germline assignment: CDR1 SGHNT and CDR2 YYREEE (reference sequence).

This clone showed up just once. This rearrangement joins TRBV7-6 to TRBJ2-7; 11 nucleotides agree with TRBD2. Trimming took 5 bases from V and 4 from J; bases not matched to a gene: 7. The CDR3 consists of 15 residues. The germline V gene encodes CDR1 SGHVS and CDR2 FNYEAQ. The CDR3 DNA sequence: TGTGCCAGCAGCATCGCTAGCGGGGGGATATACGAGCAGTACTTC. The encoded protein is CASSIASGGIYEQYF.

The chain recombines TRBV27 with TRBJ2-7; 8 nucleotides agree with TRBD1. The germline V gene encodes CDR1 MNHEY and CDR2 SMNVEV (reference sequence). V gave up 5 bases and J gave up 6 bases; unmatched junction bases: 3. CDR3 length equals 12 residues. The CDR3 loop is CASSTDRAEQYF. The CDR3 region has the DNA TGTGCCAGCAGTACGGACAGGGCCGAGCAGTACTTC.

The J gene is TRBJ2-3, the V gene TRBV2; 10 nucleotides agree with TRBD2. The CDR3 spans 15 residues. Germline V lookup: CDR1 SNHLY, CDR2 FYNNEI. The ends lost 8 bases at V and 3 bases at J; junction bases unmatched: 8. CDR3 sequence reads: CASLVSGGPTDTQYF. For the CDR3, the DNA is TGTGCCAGCCTCGTTAGCGGGGGGCCTACAGATACGCAGTATTTT.

The CDR3: CASSITAGGPNTDTQYF. CDR3 DNA sequence: TGTGCCAGTAGTATTACTGCGGGGGGCCCTAACACAGATACGCAGTATTTT. The chain couples TRBV19 to TRBJ2-3; TRBD2 aligns across 8 bases. J lost 2 bases, V lost 3 bases, and 10 bases had no gene match. The CDR3 contains 17 residues. Germline CDR1 reads LNHDA; CDR2 reads SQIVND (reference sequence).

The chain joins TRBV10-1 to TRBJ1-4; 8 bases agree with TRBD1. There are 14 residues in the CDR3. Germline CDR1 is WNHNN and CDR2 is SYGVQD (reference sequence). V lost 4 bases and J lost 6; bases outside the gene matches: 4. CDR3 DNA: TGCGCCAGCAGTGCCAGGGGGCAGGATGAAAAACTGTTTTTT. This translates into CASSARGQDEKLFF.

This chain uses TRBV5-5 with TRBJ1-4; D is ambiguous. CDR1 and CDR2 from the germline V gene are SGHKS and YYEKEE (reference sequence). Trimming removed 2 bases at V and 0 bases at J, with 8 bases between. The CDR3 is 15 amino acids. The CDR3 DNA sequence: TGTGCCAGCAGCTTACACACGACAACTAATGAAAAACTGTTTTTT. This encodes CASSLHTTTNEKLFF.

The chain employs TRBV27 and TRBJ2-1, with TRBD1 matching 7 bases. Trimming took 2 bases from V and 5 from J; bases not matched to a gene: 3. Looked up from germline, CDR1 is MNHEY and CDR2 is SMNVEV (reference sequence). This CDR3 spans 14 amino acids. In nucleotides, the CDR3 is TGTGCCAGCAGTTTACTCGGGACAGACAATGAGCAGTTCTTC. It yields the protein CASSLLGTDNEQFF.

V is TRBV11-2 and J is TRBJ1-2, with D uncertain. This CDR3 is built from 14 residues. Germline V CDR1 and CDR2: SGHAT, FQNNGV. V gave up 5 bases and J gave up 5 bases, with 15 bases separating them. This CDR3 is CASSRPPEKYGYTF. The CDR3 DNA reads as TGTGCCAGCAGCCGCCCCCCCGAGAAATATGGCTACACCTTC.

J is TRBJ2-7 and V is TRBV7-6; TRBD2 agrees at 13 bases. CDR3 length: 15 residues. The trim removed 5 bases at V and 2 bases at J, leaving 3 bases unmatched. Germline V CDR1 and CDR2: SGHVS, FNYEAQ. CDR3 DNA sequence: TGTGCCAGCAGCCCCGGACTAGCGGGGGCCTACGAGCAGTACTTC. Protein: CASSPGLAGAYEQYF.